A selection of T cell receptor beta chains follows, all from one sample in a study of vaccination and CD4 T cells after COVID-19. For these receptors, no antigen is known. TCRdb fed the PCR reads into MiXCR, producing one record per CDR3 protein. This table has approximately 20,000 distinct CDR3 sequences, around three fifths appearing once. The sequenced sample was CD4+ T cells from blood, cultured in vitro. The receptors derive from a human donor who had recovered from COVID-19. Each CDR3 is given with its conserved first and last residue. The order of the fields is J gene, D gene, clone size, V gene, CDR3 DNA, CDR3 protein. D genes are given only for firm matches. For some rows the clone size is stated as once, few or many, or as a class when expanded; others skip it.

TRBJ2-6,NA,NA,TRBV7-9,TGTGCCAGCAGCCCAGGGGGGGGCGTTGGGGCCAACGTCCTGACTTTC,CASSPGGGVGANVLTF
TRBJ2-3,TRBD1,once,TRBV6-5,TGTGCCAGCAGTTACCAAGGGACAGGAGTCACAGATACGCAGTATTTT,CASSYQGTGVTDTQYF
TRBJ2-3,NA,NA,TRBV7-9,TGTGCCAGCAGTGGGGGCTTTTCCCCAGATACGCAGTATTTT,CASSGGFSPDTQYF
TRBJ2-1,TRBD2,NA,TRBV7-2,TGTGCCAGCAGCTTAGTAGGGACTAGCGGAAACAATGAGCAGTTCTTC,CASSLVGTSGNNEQFF
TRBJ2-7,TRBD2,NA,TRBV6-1,TGTGCCAGCAGACCTAGCGGGTTCTCCTACGAGCAGTACTTC,CASRPSGFSYEQYF
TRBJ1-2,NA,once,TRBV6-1,TGTGCCACTAAGTTGGGGGCCTCGGACTATGGCTACACCTTC,CATKLGASDYGYTF
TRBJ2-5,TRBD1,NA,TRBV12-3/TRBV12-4,TGTGCCAGCAGCCAACAGGGGTGGTGGGAGACCCAGTACTTC,CASSQQGWWETQYF
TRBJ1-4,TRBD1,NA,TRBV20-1,TGCAGTGCCGGGGACAGGGTGGGGGAAAAACTGTTTTTT,CSAGDRVGEKLFF
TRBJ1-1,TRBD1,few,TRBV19,TGTGCCAGTAGTCCTCTACAGGGGGTGAACACTGAAGCTTTCTTT,CASSPLQGVNTEAFF
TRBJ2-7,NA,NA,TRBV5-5,TGTGCCAGCAGCCCACCTGCCTACGAGCAGTACTTC,CASSPPAYEQYF
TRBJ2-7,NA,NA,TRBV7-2,TGTGCCAGCAGCCAGGGCAATAGGGGCAACGAGCAGTACTTC,CASSQGNRGNEQYF
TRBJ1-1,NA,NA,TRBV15,TGTGCCACCAGCAGACTTACAGGGATGACTGAAGCTTTCTTT,CATSRLTGMTEAFF
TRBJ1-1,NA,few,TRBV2,TGTGCCAGCACGGACAGCAACACTGAAGCTTTCTTT,CASTDSNTEAFF
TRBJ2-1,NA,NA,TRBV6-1,TGTGCCAGCAGTGAATCAGTTTACAATGAGCAGTTCTTC,CASSESVYNEQFF
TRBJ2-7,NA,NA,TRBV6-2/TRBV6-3,TGTGCCAGCAGTTACCTAAGTCTCTACGAGCAGTACTTC,CASSYLSLYEQYF
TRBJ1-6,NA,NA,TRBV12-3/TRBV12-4,TGTGCCAGCAGTTTAAGCCAGGAGGTGGCCCTCCACTTT,CASSLSQEVALHF
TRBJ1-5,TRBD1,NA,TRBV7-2,TGTGCCAGCAGTTTTCAATTAGAACAGGGGTACCAGCCCCAGCATTTT,CASSFQLEQGYQPQHF
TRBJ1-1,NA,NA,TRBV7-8,TGTGCCAGCAGCTTAGTAAGACGGAGGAACACTGAAGCTTTCTTT,CASSLVRRRNTEAFF
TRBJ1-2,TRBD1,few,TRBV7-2,TGTGCCAGCAGGTTCGGACAGGGTCGTCGCTACACCTTC,CASRFGQGRRYTF
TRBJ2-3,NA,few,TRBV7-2,TGTGCCAGCAGCTTAGTAGAAGGACCTCCCGTTAAGCAGTATTTT,CASSLVEGPPVKQYF
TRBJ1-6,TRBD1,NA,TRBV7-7,TGTGCTAGCAGCCGCCTCAGACCGGGACAGTTAAATTCACCCCTCCACTTT,CASSRLRPGQLNSPLHF